This TCR beta chain was found in a study of somatic mutations in cytotoxic T cells in rheumatoid arthritis. Across the whole study: Certain T-cell populations stained with V beta antibodies were FACS-sorted to nearly 100% purity, and V beta1+ cells were TCRB-sequenced.

How the authors handled the data: Matching published virus-specific TCRB sequences was rare for patient CD8+ clones that were larger than 1%. The table came from immunoSEQ multiplex PCR; TCRdb's copy has only in-frame clones and leaves some out. That table supplies the V and J calls and clone size; D and trimming were determined from the DNA. The sample holds 6,000 to 8,000 clones, roughly nine tenths seen once. Study findings and constraints: In the expanded CD8+ clones, the antigen targets remained unknown.

The V gene's germline CDR1 is MNHEY and CDR2 SVGAGI. The CDR3 is 11 residues long. V lost 8 bases and J lost 7, with 11 bases in between. In its sample, this clone was seen once. Antigen: not known. The chain is built from TRBV6-5 and TRBJ1-2; D gene uncertain. The TCR sequence derives from a man aged 35 to 55 with rheumatoid arthritis. Material: CD8+ T cells sorted from blood. CDR3 DNA sequence: TGTGCCAGCTCGGAGAAGCGTGGCTACACCTTC. Translating it yields CASSEKRGYTF.